This T cell receptor beta chain was sequenced during a study of cytomegalovirus exposure and HLA in healthy donors. Study-wide context: There were fewer than 500 genotyped donors. Of these, 81% fell in the genetic ancestry cluster associated with self-reported Caucasian donors.

Study-level results: Segments of the TCR beta V type were, in most cases, productive about 90% or about 30% of the time in an earlier analysis.

The J segment lost 9 bases and the V segment lost 1 base, leaving 4 bases of the junction unmatched. Per germline, CDR1 MDHEN and CDR2 SYDVKM. CDR3 length: 15 amino acids. This clone is a singleton in its sample. Its antigen is unidentified. This PCR relied on a set of 60 Vbeta primers and 13 Jbeta primers. Method: immunoSEQ multiplex PCR; TCRdb's copy keeps in-frame clones and lacks some. This repertoire shows around 130,000 clones, 65% to 85% found once; its top ten account for around 2%. The J gene is TRBJ2-1, the V gene TRBV28; TRBD2 matches 12 bases. The sequence came from a woman between 40 and 50 years old in good health and CMV-seronegative. The sequenced material came from PBMCs. DNA for the CDR3: TGTGCCAGCAGTTTATCTAGCGGGGGGGCCGGTGAGCAGTTCTTC. Translated: CASSLSSGGAGEQFF. The full variable domain, with the rest looked up from reference TRBV28 and TRBJ2-1, is DVKVTQSSRYLVKRTGEKVFLECVQDMDHENMFWYRQDPGLGLRLIYFSYDVKMKEKGDIPEGYSVSREKKERFSLILESASTNQTSMYLCASSLSSGGAGEQFFGPGTRLTVL.